One T cell receptor (beta chain) is described in this entry. Its antigen is not yet known. Per-base qualities were not stored, and no clone one base away is much larger. The sample originates from a study of T cell changes during pregnancy in multiple sclerosis (dated by TCRdb to about 2019). In the study overall: The study looked at changes in the T cell repertoire across pregnancy in women with multiple sclerosis.

The library came from the immunoSEQ multiplex PCR assay. The immuneACCESS repertoire file appears here via TCRdb, limited to in-frame rearrangements. These files lack a portion of the clones; in checked studies, under half of the deficit traces to unresolved V genes, and the cause of the others is not known. In all, the sample holds nearly 50,000 clones, and 94% of those were seen once. Over 0.4% of the sample lies in the top ten. Reading from cysteine to phenylalanine, the CDR3 counts 14 amino acids. Solely the CDR3 DNA is kept, with 42 bases framed from the first base. Via the germline V gene (reference sequence), CDR1 is SEHNR and CDR2 FQNEAQ. The V end gives up 5 bases and the J end 5 bases, leaving 5 bases in the junction not matched to a gene.

The sequences come from CD4+ T cells from peripheral blood mononuclear cells, collected in the first trimester of pregnancy. This sequence originates from a female donor with multiple sclerosis, enrolled in a pregnancy study. The chain employs TRBV7-9 and TRBJ2-2; TRBD2 lines up with 7 middle nucleotides. The CDR3 region: CASSPMRGTGELFF. The bases read TGTGCCAGCAGCCCGATGCGGGGGACCGGGGAGCTGTTTTTT.